The 30 T cell receptor beta chains below were found in one sample sequenced in a study of shared clonotypes between healthy human individuals. The data were produced by immunoSEQ multiplex PCR, yet TCRdb's version contains in-frame clones alone and is incomplete. The table includes 2,500,000 or so clones, roughly 92% detected once. Sequenced material: naive CD4+ T cells sorted from blood. Subset described: CD45RA+ positively selected. These TCRs come from a man younger than 30 in good health.

This clone was seen a single time. J is TRBJ1-2 and V is TRBV2; D remains unclear. The CDR3 totals 14 residues. CDR1 and CDR2 from the germline V gene are SNHLY and FYNNEI. Trimming removed 4 bases at V and 0 bases at J, with 9 bases between. Written as DNA, the CDR3 is TGTGCCAGCAGTGTTCGGACTGCTAACTATGGCTACACCTTC. It yields the protein CASSVRTANYGYTF.

The V and J genes are TRBV27 and TRBJ1-1; 10 bases align to TRBD1. Germline V gene sequence: CDR1 MNHEY, CDR2 SMNVEV (reference sequence). The CDR3 contains 16 residues. V lost 6 bases, J lost 4 bases, and 11 bases stayed unmatched. CDR3: CASRPKDRGWATEAFF. The CDR3 nucleotides are TGTGCCAGCAGACCGAAGGACAGGGGGTGGGCCACTGAAGCTTTCTTT.

The rearrangement joins TRBV19 to TRBJ1-2, with TRBD1 matching over 8 bases. Germline CDR1 and CDR2: LNHDA and SQIVND (reference sequence). Losses at the gene ends were 5 bases for V and 7 bases for J; bases not matched to a gene: 9. The CDR3 has 14 amino acids. The DNA for the CDR3 is TGTGCCAGTAGTGCCCAACAGGGGACAGGTGGCTACACCTTC. This sequence encodes CASSAQQGTGGYTF. Together with reference TRBV19 and TRBJ1-2, the CDR3 gives the full variable domain: DGGITQSPKYLFRKEGQNVTLSCEQNLNHDAMYWYRQDPGQGLRLIYYSQIVNDFQKGDIAEGYSVSREKKESFPLTVTSAQKNPTAFYLCASSAQQGTGGYTFGSGTRLTVV.

The chain joins TRBV27 to TRBJ2-1; TRBD2 matches at 11 bases. V shed 6 bases and J 7 bases; nucleotides not matched to a gene: 11. Germline V gene sequence: CDR1 MNHEY, CDR2 SMNVEV (reference sequence). The CDR3 has 16 amino acids. CDR3 nucleotides: TGTGCCAGCAGACAAAGACTAGCGGGGATTAATAATGAGCAGTTCTTC. Protein sequence: CASRQRLAGINNEQFF.

In its sample, this clone was seen once. The chain links TRBV19 to TRBJ1-1; 7 bases map to TRBD1. The CDR3 is 15 residues long. Germline loops: CDR1 LNHDA, CDR2 SQIVND (reference sequence). Losses at the gene ends were 6 bases for V and 0 bases for J; bases not matched to a gene: 7. In DNA form, the CDR3 reads TGTGCCAGTAGCCTTTCCGGGACAGTGAACACTGAAGCTTTCTTT. Translation: CASSLSGTVNTEAFF. Based on the CDR3 plus reference TRBV19 and TRBJ1-1, the full variable domain is DGGITQSPKYLFRKEGQNVTLSCEQNLNHDAMYWYRQDPGQGLRLIYYSQIVNDFQKGDIAEGYSVSREKKESFPLTVTSAQKNPTAFYLCASSLSGTVNTEAFFGQGTRLTVV.

The CDR3 nucleotides read TGCGCCAGCAGCTTGGGCCAAGGGTTTATCCTTGGCTACACCTTC. Translated: CASSLGQGFILGYTF. The chain employs TRBV5-1 and TRBJ1-2; D remains unclear. V shed 0 bases and J shed 7 bases, with 16 bases lying between them. Germline assignment: CDR1 SGHRS and CDR2 YFSETQ. This CDR3 has 15 amino acids.

The chain links TRBV7-6 to TRBJ1-4; the match to TRBD1 covers 8 bases. The junction had 12 bases not matched to a gene; V was cut back by 5 bases and J by 7 bases. Germline V CDR1 and CDR2: SGHVS, FNYEAQ. The CDR3 length is 16 residues. This CDR3 reads CASSPRTGQFGEKLFF. The CDR3 bases are TGTGCCAGCAGCCCTAGGACAGGGCAGTTTGGTGAAAAACTGTTTTTT.

V usage is TRBV9 and J usage is TRBJ2-3; 9 bases match TRBD2. The CDR3 contains 16 residues. Germline CDR1 reads SGDLS; CDR2 reads YYNGEE. V was pared by 3 bases and J by 0 bases, with 5 bases of the junction left unmatched. CDR3 sequence (DNA): TGTGCCAGCAGCGACCCTAGCGGGATAAGCACAGATACGCAGTATTTT. It translates to CASSDPSGISTDTQYF.

The rearrangement uses TRBV6-1 and TRBJ2-5; 8 bases map to TRBD1. J lost 4 bases, V lost 6 bases, and 10 bases had no gene match. Looked up from germline, CDR1 is MNHNS and CDR2 is SASEGT. CDR3 size: 15 residues. The CDR3 reads CASSHGSGGGETQYF. CDR3 DNA sequence: TGTGCCAGCAGCCACGGGTCAGGGGGCGGAGAGACCCAGTACTTC.

V usage is TRBV27 and J usage is TRBJ2-3, with D possibly matching TRBD2 (5 bases). The CDR3 loop spans 16 amino acids. CDR1 and CDR2 (germline): MNHEY, SMNVEV (reference sequence). Trimming shortened V by 5 bases and J by 2 bases, and 17 bases separated the two germline ends. CDR3 in amino acids: CASSRAPGLDTDTQYF. The CDR3 DNA sequence: TGTGCCAGCAGTCGAGCCCCGGGGTTGGACACAGATACGCAGTATTTT.

The V and J genes are TRBV19 and TRBJ1-2; a weak D match, TRBD1 (5 bases). Per germline, CDR1 LNHDA and CDR2 SQIVND (reference sequence). V was pared by 3 bases and J by 0 bases, with 11 bases between. The CDR3 has 15 amino acids. CDR3 residues: CASSITRVTNYGYTF. In DNA form, the CDR3 reads TGTGCCAGTAGTATCACCAGGGTTACTAACTATGGCTACACCTTC.

This clone was detected only once. The rearrangement links TRBV5-1 to TRBJ2-3; maybe TRBD2 (5 bases). Trimming stripped 2 bases from V and 3 bases from J, with 13 bases between. CDR3 length: 15 amino acids. Per the germline V gene, CDR1 is SGHRS and CDR2 is YFSETQ. The chain's CDR3 is CASSFVGEGTDTQYF. In nucleotides, the CDR3 is TGCGCCAGCAGCTTTGTGGGAGAGGGAACAGATACGCAGTATTTT.

The rearrangement joins TRBV18 to TRBJ2-5, with TRBD1 matching over 8 bases. After removal of 5 bases from V and 1 base from J, the junction contained 6 bases not matched to a gene. This CDR3 region has 15 residues. Germline values: CDR1 KGHSH, CDR2 LQKENI. CDR3 bases: TGTGCCAGCTCAAGGGGACAGGCGGGCCAAGAGACCCAGTACTTC. Translating it yields CASSRGQAGQETQYF.

V and J are TRBV5-1 and TRBJ1-4, with 10 bases matching TRBD1. Germline CDR1 reads SGHRS; CDR2 reads YFSETQ. The junction had 3 bases not matched to a gene; V was cut back by 5 bases and J by 5 bases. The CDR3 has 14 residues. The CDR3 sequence: CASRADRGNEKLFF. The CDR3 region has the DNA TGCGCCAGCAGGGCGGACAGGGGGAATGAAAAACTGTTTTTT.

This rearrangement joins TRBV15 to TRBJ1-2, with D tentatively TRBD1 (6 bases). The germline V gene has CDR1 LNHNV and CDR2 YYDKDF (reference sequence). This CDR3 region has 15 residues. With 2 bases removed from V and 2 bases from J, the gap between germline ends came to 12 bases. This CDR3 is CATSRSGEPNYGYTF. CDR3 nucleotide sequence: TGTGCCACCAGCAGATCAGGGGAACCAAACTATGGCTACACCTTC.

This sequence joins TRBV5-1 and TRBJ1-3; TRBD1 matches 8 bases. CDR1 and CDR2 from the germline V gene are SGHRS and YFSETQ. This CDR3 is 16 amino acids long. Trimming removed 1 base from V and 3 bases from J; junction bases left unmatched: 6. DNA for the CDR3: TGCGCCAGCAGCTTGTCCGGGACAGGAGGTGGAAACACCATATATTTT. This sequence encodes CASSLSGTGGGNTIYF.

Notes on this clone: At the DNA level, this CDR3 is encoded by other sequences in the same sample as well. The chain carries TRBV29-1 and TRBJ2-1; 8 positions match TRBD1. The junction had 5 bases not matched to a gene; V was cut back by 0 bases and J by 7 bases. This CDR3 has 14 amino acids. Germline CDR1 is SQVTM and CDR2 is ANQGSEA. CDR3 sequence (DNA): TGCAGCGTTGAAGATCGGACAGGGCGGAATGAGCAGTTCTTC. Amino acids: CSVEDRTGRNEQFF.

This clone was counted once. The chain recombines TRBV13 with TRBJ1-1; D not certain. This CDR3 has 14 residues. From germline, CDR1 is PRHDT and CDR2 FYEKMQ (reference sequence). The ends were cut back, 5 bases at V and 2 bases at J, with 12 bases in the middle. DNA of the CDR3: TGTGCCAGCAGCCCCCCGGCAGGTAACACTGAAGCTTTCTTT. Translated, it gives CASSPPAGNTEAFF.

The chain combines TRBV7-2 with TRBJ1-6; D unclear. Between the trimmed V and J ends, which lost 5 bases and 9 bases, there was a span of 14 bases. CDR3 length: 14 residues. Germline V lookup: CDR1 SGHTA, CDR2 FQGNSA. The DNA for the CDR3 is TGTGCCAGCAGCGGATCCCCTACTGGTTCACCCCTCCACTTT. Its translation is CASSGSPTGSPLHF. The variable domain in full, completed from reference TRBV7-2 and TRBJ1-6, reads GAGVSQSPSNKVTEKGKDVELRCDPISGHTALYWYRQSLGQGLEFLIYFQGNSAPDKSGLPSDRFSAERTGGSVSTLTIQRTQQEDSAVYLCASSGSPTGSPLHFGNGTRLTVT.

The chain combines TRBV21-1 with TRBJ1-5; TRBD1, the table's D call, was not compared with the DNA. TRBV21-1 counts as a pseudogene. This CDR3 region has 17 residues. The CDR3 region has the DNA TGTGCCACCCTCAAGGCCTCTGCGGGACAGGGATTATGGGTGGAGCATTTT. It encodes CATLKASAGQGLWVEHF.

The genes are TRBV9 and TRBJ2-3, with 9 bases that match TRBD2. The length of the CDR3 is 15 residues. J was trimmed by 4 bases and V by 4 bases; bases with no gene match: 7. CDR1 and CDR2 (germline): SGDLS, YYNGEE. CDR3: CASSQTSGQADTQYF. For the CDR3, the DNA is TGTGCCAGCAGCCAGACTAGCGGCCAAGCAGATACGCAGTATTTT.

DNA for the CDR3: TGCGCCAGCAGCTCCTCTGGGGCTCTTTTTGCACCCCTCCACTTT. This codes for CASSSSGALFAPLHF. The genes are TRBV5-1 and TRBJ1-6; D perhaps matches TRBD1 (5 bases). Trimming left V 3 bases short and J 11 bases short, with 18 bases between. This CDR3 has 15 residues. Germline CDR1 and CDR2: SGHRS and YFSETQ.

About this clone itself: In the same sample, other DNA sequences code for this CDR3. The rearrangement links TRBV7-6 to TRBJ1-5, with no clear D. V was shortened by 2 bases and J by 7 bases, with 6 bases between the two germline ends. Germline loops: CDR1 SGHVS, CDR2 FNYEAQ. The CDR3 spans 12 residues. Here the CDR3 reads CASSLRGQPQHF. The CDR3 coding sequence is TGTGCCAGCAGCTTACGCGGCCAGCCCCAGCATTTT. Combining the CDR3 with reference TRBV7-6 and TRBJ1-5 gives the whole variable domain GAGVSQSPRYKVTKRGQDVALRCDPISGHVSLYWYRQALGQGPEFLTYFNYEAQQDKSGLPNDRFSAERPEGSISTLTIQRTEQRDSAMYRCASSLRGQPQHFGDGTRLSIL.

The chain recombines TRBV6-1 with TRBJ2-3; no reliable D call. Germline CDR1 reads MNHNS; CDR2 reads SASEGT. The length of the CDR3 is 13 residues. V dropped 5 bases and J dropped 2 bases, with 8 bases sitting between them. This chain's CDR3 is CASSSADTDTQYF. For the CDR3, the DNA is TGTGCCAGCAGTTCCGCCGACACAGATACGCAGTATTTT.

This clone was found once. Other DNA sequences in the same sample also yield this CDR3. This chain links TRBV18 with TRBJ1-1; 8 bases are shared with TRBD1. With V trimmed by 3 bases and J by 4 bases, 4 bases remained unmatched. Germline CDR1 reads KGHSH; CDR2 reads LQKENI. The CDR3 consists of 14 residues. The CDR3 is CASSPQGARTEAFF. The DNA of the CDR3 is TGTGCCAGCTCACCCCAGGGGGCACGCACTGAAGCTTTCTTT.

The rearrangement joins TRBV6-5 to TRBJ1-5; no clear D gene. Germline V gives CDR1 MNHEY, CDR2 SVGAGI. Between the trimmed V and J ends, which lost 2 bases and 1 base, there was a span of 3 bases. This CDR3 is 13 amino acids long. Here the CDR3 reads CASSYVSNQPQHF. The CDR3 nucleotides read TGTGCCAGCAGTTACGTAAGCAATCAGCCCCAGCATTTT.

The V call is TRBV7-9, the J call TRBJ2-1, with D possibly matching TRBD1 (6 bases). This CDR3 has 16 residues. Trimming removed 7 bases at V and 0 bases at J, with 16 bases between. Looked up from germline, CDR1 is SEHNR and CDR2 is FQNEAQ (reference sequence). CDR3 residues: CASNRWTASSYNEQFF. The DNA of the CDR3 is TGTGCCAGCAACAGATGGACAGCGAGCTCCTACAATGAGCAGTTCTTC.

Comment on this clone: The junction differs from germline at one of its ends, possibly a read error. The chain recombines TRBV19 with TRBJ2-6, with a tentative D call TRBD1 (5 bases). The CDR3 loop spans 14 amino acids. Germline V gene sequence: CDR1 LNHDA, CDR2 SQIVND (reference sequence). CDR3 protein: CASSRGSGANVLTF. The CDR3, as DNA: TGTGCGAGTAGTAGGGGTTCAGGGGCCAACGTCCTGACTTTC.

The chain couples TRBV6-1 to TRBJ2-7; 7 nucleotides line up with TRBD1. Trimming cost V 8 bases and J 2 bases; bases outside gene matches: 9. CDR3 length equals 14 residues. From germline, CDR1 is MNHNS and CDR2 SASEGT. DNA of the CDR3: TGTGCCAGCTACAGGACAGGCAAACCCTACGAGCAGTACTTC. Protein product: CASYRTGKPYEQYF.

The V call is TRBV30, the J call TRBJ2-2, with a weak D call TRBD1 (5 bases). CDR3 length equals 15 residues. V was cut by 0 bases and J by 1 base, with 9 bases left in between. The germline V gene encodes CDR1 GTSNPN and CDR2 SVGIG (reference sequence). In DNA form, the CDR3 reads TGTGCCTGGAGTGTACCAGGGAAGAACACCGGGGAGCTGTTTTTT. Encoded protein: CAWSVPGKNTGELFF.